This T cell receptor beta chain was identified in a study of blood T cell repertoires in COVID-19. On the study more broadly: Italy, Spain and the United States were the sources of the convalescent and acute COVID-19 samples. Sources were T cells, B-cell-depleted T cells, or PBMCs; the material itself was cDNA or gDNA.

The authors' processing: The assay estimated nucleated cells by amplifying reference gene primers. Clones were sequenced by immunoSEQ multiplex PCR, and TCRdb holds only the in-frame ones, with some missing. The DNA was the basis for D and trimming; V, J and clone size are from that table. The sample yields 110,000 to 150,000 clones, over 75% seen once. This CDR3 has 13 amino acids. Germline V lookup: CDR1 MDHEN, CDR2 SYDVKM. The V gene lost 2 bases and the J gene lost 5 bases, with 9 bases spanning the gap. The TCR sequence derives from a human donor in a cohort sampled during active COVID-19. This rearrangement joins TRBV28 to TRBJ2-5; D remains unclear. Source material: peripheral blood. The CDR3 DNA is TGTGCCAGCAGTTTAGTAGTTCGGGAGACCCAGTACTTC. Translating it yields CASSLVVRETQYF.